The entry that follows covers one TCR beta chain sequence. Its antigen is unknown. Within one base of it there is no much larger clone, and no base qualities were kept. The entry originates in a study of cytomegalovirus exposure and HLA in healthy donors (dated by TCRdb to 2016 to 2017). For context, the study as a whole: An earlier analysis of roughly 500 of the donors reported approximately 300 Gb of sequence data and around 100 million unique TCR beta sequences obtained from approximately 180 million T cells. An early release covering more than 500 HLA-typed donors comprised roughly 300 gigabases of sequencing data and roughly 86 million unique TCR sequences. The genetic ancestry cluster associated with self-reported Caucasian donors included about 81% of the 398 genotyped donors. The study aimed to test whether signatures of past pathogen exposure could be identified by cataloging public T cell receptors. The T cell repertoires of roughly 660 subjects were profiled by immunosequencing and related to cytomegalovirus serostatus. A separate validation cohort of more than 100 different subjects was used in addition to the 666-subject first cohort. To predict cytomegalovirus infection status, the study brought together high-throughput TCR immunosequencing, statistical association of individual TCRs with disease status, and machine learning. A later analysis re-analyzed previously published TCR beta repertoires from approximately 700 donors and added high-resolution HLA genotyping to study TCR occurrence patterns. The later analysis used no new phenotypic data to find candidate immune exposures, relying instead on TCR beta sequences and their occurrence across donors. In an earlier analysis of a few hundred of the donors, high-throughput TCR beta sequencing was used to judge whether each TCR beta V gene segment behaved as functional or pseudogenic. Donor age, sex, ethnicity and CMV serostatus were collected together with the repertoire data. Genome-wide SNP genotypes for about 65% of the 666 donors were used in a later genetic analysis, which treated that subset as a discovery cohort. Every discovery cohort repertoire had been produced on one sequencing platform. HLA typing included class I and class II loci at four-digit resolution. The number of typed donors differed by locus: about 620-640 for A, B, C, DRB1 and DQB1; 522 for DQA1; some 610 for DPA1; and about 450 for DPB1. Four or five DR-DQ haplotypes were handled as single units for association and clustering because linkage in the cohort was strong. Among some 410 genotyped donors of the cohort, an average of around 250,000 unique TCR beta nucleotide sequences was sequenced per donor, of which 15% to 20% were non-productive. General study outcomes and caveats: Some IMGT-functional V segments, including TRBV6-2 and TRBV6-3, could not be told apart with the 87-base-pair reads, so those segments were excluded. A later genetic analysis associated a missense DCLRE1C variant with V-gene and J-gene trimming of TCR beta chains, and an independent cohort replicated the association. According to a later analysis, TCR association rates differed among HLA loci, with DRB1 alleles showing the most associated TCRs and HLA-C alleles showing the fewest. Because counts were too low, roughly 17 rarely observed V segments, including chromosome 9 orphons, were left out of the earlier analysis of over 550 of the donors. In an earlier analysis of approximately 590 of the donors, most TCR beta V segments were observed in productive rearrangements about 87% or about 30% of the time, broadly matching IMGT annotations. A further reported finding was that TCR beta sequences accurately predicted the HLA-A and HLA-B alleles for most subjects in the first cohort. For the cohort, immune exposure information was limited to CMV serostatus. Strong co-occurrence of HLA alleles, especially DR and DQ, made assigning TCR associations to individual alleles difficult. In a later analysis, HLA-associated TCR beta chains were found to be more clonally expanded and to have lower generation probabilities than equally common non-associated chains. In the study, 150 to 200 TCR beta chains were listed as associated with cytomegalovirus. The sequencing pipeline was judged likely to have produced a cluster of highly shared sequence variants as a technical artifact. Because HLA typing was unavailable for some donors at each locus, only the typed subset was used in association tests. In this cohort, only TCR beta chains were sequenced, and detectable features were limited by the absence of alpha or paired-chain data. Compared with the approximately 600-donor mean, donors in an Asian-associated ancestry cluster had fewer N-insertions in productive TCRs, according to a later genetic analysis. Linkage disequilibrium might explain the correlated functional status among segregating V segments, but an unknown experimental factor could not be ruled out. Presence/absence analyses assumed roughly uniform sequencing depth across donors, an assumption that may not hold. According to a later analysis, most CMV-associated TCR beta chains appeared to be HLA-restricted, and the HLA associations seemed to be driven largely by CMV exposure. In both the original and validation cohorts, the classifier was reported to diagnose cytomegalovirus status with high specificity and sensitivity. Most TCR sequences were observed very rarely across donors, whereas some public TCRs were present in many individuals. In vitro tests confirmed that three of the cytomegalovirus-associated TCR beta chains recognize cytomegalovirus antigens. Specific HLA alleles were associated with 15,000 to 20,000 TCR beta sequences at a false discovery rate of 0.05 in a later analysis. The authors suggested that the approach could potentially be generalized to other disease states and immunological phenotypes. Several of the top co-occurrence clusters appeared to be linked to parvovirus B19, influenza, CMV and Epstein-Barr virus, according to a later analysis.

The library was built by means of the immunoSEQ multiplex PCR assay. A mixture of 60 forward primers for TCR Vbeta segments and 13 reverse primers for TCR Jbeta segments was used in the multiplex PCR. The CDR3 region of rearranged TCR beta genes was amplified from genomic DNA with a multiplex PCR assay. The Illumina HiSeq System was used to sequence the amplified TCR beta libraries as 87-base-pair reads. The authors' analysis ran thus. Across the 600 to 700 repertoires, a later analysis counted 78 million or so unique TCR beta chains, roughly 11 million of which were shared by at least two donors. A nearest-neighbor algorithm error-corrected the raw reads and collapsed the reads into unique sequences, merging closely related sequences to remove PCR and sequencing errors. To assign V, D and J gene segments, CDR3 sequences were aligned to IMGT reference sequences. For a sequence to be retained, a match of at least six nucleotides was required to both a V gene segment and a J gene segment. Rearrangements were called productive when the CDR3 lacked stop codons and stayed in frame with V and J; all others were non-productive. CDR3 was defined by IMGT convention, running from the second conserved V-encoded cysteine to the conserved J-encoded phenylalanine. In an earlier analysis of just under 600 of the donors, sequences lacking an unambiguous match to a single V gene segment were excluded. An earlier analysis of a few hundred of the donors called V segments functional above 56.7% productive rearrangements and segregating when the between-donor standard deviation exceeded 5%. A statistical classification framework was developed to diagnose cytomegalovirus status using the catalog of TCR beta chain sequences. V and J gene assignment, in a later analysis, came from comparing TCR nucleotide sequences with IMGT/GENE-DB human TR gene sequences. Using the TCRdist pipeline, a later analysis assigned CDR3 sequences along with most-parsimonious VDJ recombination scenarios. In a later analysis, every TCR beta chain was defined by the combination of its CDR3 amino acid sequence and its V-gene family, and reads without a unique V-gene family were dropped. In a later analysis, 500 to 700 highly shared, low-generation-probability nucleotide sequences were removed to address suspected cross-contamination and a sequencing artifact. In a later analysis, a clonal expansion index for each public chain was calculated from normalized within-repertoire ranks of inferred template counts. In a later analysis, generation probabilities were computed with a VDJ recombination model fitted to out-of-frame rearrangements, and the resulting probabilities were checked against IGoR. Hypergeometric tests were used in a later analysis to score TCR-TCR, TCR-HLA and TCR-CMV co-occurrence, with a repertoire-size bias correction applied to the TCR pairs. In a later analysis, false discovery rates were estimated by permuting HLA or CMV assignments 20 times. In a later analysis, co-occurring TCRs were grouped using DBSCAN, with TCRdist sequence similarity added in when clustering inside HLA-allele-positive subsets. For co-occurrence clustering, repertoires with fewer than 30,000 or more than 120,000 public chains were excluded, along with five repertoires with anomalous nucleotide sharing. In its TCRdb copy, this immuneACCESS table keeps in-frame sequences only and misses some clones. Where compared with another copy, unresolved V genes explain less than half of these, and the others have no known cause. V, J and clone size were drawn from that table, and D and trimming were deduced from the DNA. The sample yields around 170,000 clones; 75% to 90% were counted once. The biggest ten clones account for over 5.5% of the sample.

The CDR3 runs 15 residues from the cysteine to the phenylalanine. Only CDR3 DNA remains: 45 bases, in frame from the first base. V ends up 5 bases short and J 2 bases short, with an unmatched junction base count of 8. CDR1 is given as SGHRS and CDR2 as YFSETQ, both from the germline V gene. The cohort comprised more than 550 healthy bone marrow donors. Cohort members were all nominally healthy when sampled, although unrecorded immune exposures were likely present. The donor was CMV seropositive and was included in the group of approximately 300 seropositive cohort members. A peripheral blood sample was provided by each donor, and peripheral blood mononuclear cells were used for TCR beta sequencing. The Qiagen DNeasy Blood Extraction Kit was used to extract genomic DNA from the blood cell samples.

Sequenced sample: PBMCs. This clonotype was sampled from a man between 40 and 49 years old in good health and CMV-seropositive. Recombination linked TRBV5-1 to TRBJ2-3, with 7 bases in between that match TRBD2. The nucleotide sequence is TGCGCCAGCAGGCAGCTAGCGGACCTCACAGATACGCAGTATTTT. Translated, this is CASRQLADLTDTQYF.